Sequencing of this T cell receptor beta chain was carried out in a study of blood T cell repertoires in COVID-19. For the study at large: Sites in the United States, Italy and Spain provided acute and convalescent COVID-19 samples. PBMCs, B-cell-depleted T cells, or T cells provided the cDNA or gDNA that made up the material.

CDR1 and CDR2 (germline): MNHEY, SVGEGT. This CDR3 spans 15 amino acids. V was clipped by 2 bases and J by 2 bases, with 12 bases between them. Assignments of participants to cohorts depended upon their own reported clinical history. Per the authors' pipeline: For nucleated cells, counts were estimated from reference gene primer amplification. Only in-frame clones appear in the TCRdb table, and some are missing; sequencing was by immunoSEQ multiplex PCR. D and trimming were read from the DNA, whereas the V and J calls and clone size are those reported in that table. The top ten clones hold 2% to 2.5% of a sample with 150,000 to 250,000 clones, 87% of them seen once.

The sequenced sample was PBMCs or T cells enriched from blood (not recorded which). V and J are TRBV6-2 or TRBV6-3 and TRBJ1-1; D is unresolved. The source of this sequence is a woman aged 25-40 years who had recovered from COVID-19. The CDR3 protein is CASSYGGRQNTEAFF. DNA for the CDR3: TGTGCCAGCAGTTACGGTGGCAGGCAAAACACTGAAGCTTTCTTT.